The 11 T cell receptor beta chains given below trace back to one sample, sequenced in a study of CD8+ T cells in alopecia areata. Extraction of RNA preceded its reverse transcription into cDNA, which served as the sequencing template. Clones were read by immunoSEQ multiplex PCR, and TCRdb kept only the in-frame ones, dropping some. The sample shows around 190,000 clones, over 60% of them seen only once. Treatment defined: oral pan-JAK inhibitor, 5-10 mg twice daily. Sequencing was performed on CD4+ T cells sorted from blood, taken at week 4, from a patient treated with tofacitinib. The receptors derive from a human donor with alopecia areata.

There are a few counts of this clone. The gene calls are TRBV10-3 and TRBJ2-5, with 7 bases aligning to TRBD1. Germline CDR1 ENHRY, CDR2 SYGVKD. This CDR3 has 13 amino acids. Trimming removed 6 bases from V and 2 bases from J; junction bases left unmatched: 3. The CDR3 region is CAIRGRGQETQYF. Here the CDR3 DNA reads TGTGCCATCAGAGGCAGGGGGCAAGAGACCCAGTACTTC.

This clone was found once. The V and J genes are TRBV14 and TRBJ2-1, with 9 bases aligning to TRBD1. V trimming: 4 bases; J trimming: 4 bases; junction bases outside the gene matches: 8. CDR1 is SGHDN, CDR2 FVKESK, per germline. The CDR3 contains 16 residues. The CDR3 nucleotides read TGTGCCAGCAGCCGCACCGGGACAGGGTTATACAATGAGCAGTTCTTC. Residues: CASSRTGTGLYNEQFF.

The gene calls are TRBV4-1 and TRBJ2-5; TRBD2 matches 8 bases. Germline CDR1 and CDR2: MGHRA and YSYEKL. The CDR3 loop spans 16 amino acids. The V and J ends lost 2 bases and 7 bases, in that order; junction bases with no gene match: 12. CDR3 sequence reads: CASSQTIGLADGTQYF. For the CDR3, the DNA is TGCGCCAGCAGCCAAACTATCGGACTAGCCGACGGGACCCAGTACTTC.

The V call is TRBV30, the J call TRBJ2-5; maybe TRBD2 (6 bases). The germline V and J ends were trimmed by 1 base and 6 bases, with 12 bases remaining between them. Germline CDR1 reads GTSNPN; CDR2 reads SVGIG (reference sequence). The CDR3 length is 13 residues. The CDR3 coding sequence is TGTGCCTGGAGTGGTCGGGGGTGGAAGACCCAGTACTTC. Protein product: CAWSGRGWKTQYF.

The chain joins TRBV30 to TRBJ1-2; perhaps TRBD1 as D (5 bases). V gave up 5 bases and J gave up 5 bases, with 15 bases separating them. Per germline, CDR1 GTSNPN and CDR2 SVGIG (reference sequence). There are 13 residues in the CDR3. CDR3 bases: TGTGCCTGGTCTCAGGTAGAGGGGTATGGCTACACCTTC. This codes for CAWSQVEGYGYTF.

The sample holds a few counts of this clone. The rearrangement uses TRBV5-4 and TRBJ1-2, with TRBD1 as a possible D gene (5 bases). Between the trimmed V and J ends, which lost 6 bases and 2 bases, there was a span of 14 bases. This CDR3 is 14 amino acids long. In germline, CDR1 is SGHNT, CDR2 YYREEE (reference sequence). DNA for the CDR3: TGTGCCAGCACTCCTGGGGGTGTGAACTATGGCTACACCTTC. Encoded protein: CASTPGGVNYGYTF.

This clone showed up just a few times. V usage is TRBV29-1 and J usage is TRBJ2-1; D unclear. The CDR3 loop spans 11 amino acids. Germline V gene data show CDR1 as SQVTM and CDR2 as ANQGSEA. V was clipped by 4 bases and J by 10 bases, with 11 bases between them. This chain's CDR3 is CSVGIAEEQFF. CDR3 DNA: TGCAGCGTTGGGATAGCTGAAGAGCAGTTCTTC.

The chain recombines TRBV2 with TRBJ1-2, with D perhaps TRBD1 (5 bases). The germline V and J ends were trimmed by 4 bases and 4 bases, with 10 bases remaining between them. Looked up from germline, CDR1 is SNHLY and CDR2 is FYNNEI. The CDR3 length is 13 residues. CDR3 sequence (DNA): TGTGCCAGCAGTGTAATGGGACTCTATGGCTACACCTTC. Translated: CASSVMGLYGYTF.

The rearrangement joins TRBV4-1 to TRBJ2-5; maybe TRBD2 (5 bases). V dropped 1 base and J dropped 5 bases, with 8 bases sitting between them. From germline, CDR1 is MGHRA and CDR2 YSYEKL. The CDR3 runs 13 residues. Here the CDR3 DNA reads TGCGCCAGCAGCCAAGTTTCGGGGGAGACCCAGTACTTC. It translates to CASSQVSGETQYF.

The chain combines TRBV11-3 with TRBJ1-1, with unresolved D. The V end lost 5 bases, the J end lost 1 base, and 8 bases lay between the germline ends. The CDR3 sequence is 13 residues long. Germline values: CDR1 SGHNT, CDR2 YENEEA. The CDR3 here is CASSRQANTEAFF. Here the CDR3 DNA reads TGTGCCAGCAGCCGGCAGGCGAACACTGAAGCTTTCTTT. Full variable domain (rest looked up from reference TRBV11-3 and TRBJ1-1): EAGVVQSPRYKIIEKKQPVAFWCNPISGHNTLYWYLQNLGQGPELLIRYENEEAVDDSQLPKDRFSAERLKGVDSTLKIQPAELGDSAVYLCASSRQANTEAFFGQGTRLTVV.

The rearrangement joins TRBV5-1 to TRBJ2-3; perhaps D is TRBD1 or TRBD2 (5 bases each). V was shortened by 0 bases and J by 1 base, with 12 bases between the two germline ends. CDR1 is SGHRS and CDR2 is YFSETQ in the germline V gene. The length of the CDR3 is 16 residues. CDR3 protein: CASSLDARGGTDTQYF. CDR3 nucleotides: TGCGCCAGCAGCTTGGACGCCCGGGGCGGCACAGATACGCAGTATTTT.